This TCR beta chain came from a study of T cells after yellow fever vaccination. TCRdb reprocessed the 5' RACE reads with MiXCR, giving one entry per CDR3 protein. The data show 250,000 to 300,000 distinct CDR3 sequences, with around 5.3% seen just once and approximately 3.5% held by the top ten. This CDR3 spans 15 amino acids. Trimming removed 4 bases from V and 1 base from J, with 13 bases in between. Germline CDR1 reads SGHVS; CDR2 reads FNYEAQ. This clonotype appeared a few times. The chain employs TRBV7-6 and TRBJ2-5; TRBD1 is a possible D gene (6 bases). The clonotype was recovered from a man aged 18 to 29 who received the YFV17D yellow fever vaccine. Sequencing was performed on CD4+ T cells sorted from PBMCs, taken on the day of the yellow fever booster vaccination. The CDR3 coding sequence is TGTGCCAGCAGCTACCAGGGGACCAGCCAAGAGACCCAGTACTTC. Translated: CASSYQGTSQETQYF. The whole variable domain, remainder taken from reference TRBV7-6 and TRBJ2-5, is GAGVSQSPRYKVTKRGQDVALRCDPISGHVSLYWYRQALGQGPEFLTYFNYEAQQDKSGLPNDRFSAERPEGSISTLTIQRTEQRDSAMYRCASSYQGTSQETQYFGPGTRLLVL.